One and the same sample provided the 11 T cell receptor beta chains below, sequenced in a study of T cells after yellow fever vaccination. Each CDR3 protein is one row after TCRdb ran MiXCR on the 5' RACE reads. The sample has some 250,000 distinct CDR3 sequences, approximately 3.6% seen once; the top ten hold over 15%. Sequencing was performed on PBMCs, taken 15 days after the yellow fever booster vaccination. These TCRs come from a man aged 18 to 30 who received the YFV17D yellow fever vaccine.

This clonotype was counted many times. The V call is TRBV15, the J call TRBJ1-2; 8 bases fit TRBD1. Per the germline V gene, CDR1 is LNHNV and CDR2 is YYDKDF (reference sequence). The ends lost 3 bases at V and 6 bases at J; junction bases unmatched: 6. The CDR3 spans 14 residues. As DNA, the CDR3 is TGTGCCACCAGCAGCCGCAGGGGGCCGAATGGCTACACCTTC. This translates into CATSSRRGPNGYTF.

The sample holds a few counts of this clonotype. This rearrangement joins TRBV20-1 to TRBJ2-5, with TRBD2 identical over 12 bases. The J segment lost 5 bases and the V segment lost 5 bases, leaving 6 bases of the junction unmatched. The CDR3 totals 14 residues. Germline CDR1 and CDR2: DFQATT and SNEGSKA (reference sequence). The CDR3 reads CSAPTSGGWETQYF. In nucleotides, the CDR3 is TGCAGTGCTCCCACTAGCGGGGGGTGGGAGACCCAGTACTTC.

This clonotype was seen many times. The V call is TRBV5-1, the J call TRBJ2-1, with TRBD1 as a possible D gene (6 bases). Trimming pared 3 bases from V and 6 bases from J, leaving 10 bases between. The germline CDR1 and CDR2 sequences are SGHRS and YFSETQ. This CDR3 is built from 13 residues. The DNA for the CDR3 is TGCGCCAGCAGCTCCACAGGGTCCAATGAGCAGTTCTTC. Amino acid sequence: CASSSTGSNEQFF.

There are many counts of this clonotype. The chain has TRBV29-1 and TRBJ1-2; possible D gene TRBD1, 5 bases. The ends were cut back, 4 bases at V and 2 bases at J, with 11 bases in the middle. This CDR3 region has 13 residues. Germline CDR1 and CDR2: SQVTM and ANQGSEA. CDR3 in DNA: TGCAGCGTTGGAGGGAGGGACAACTATGGCTACACCTTC. Protein: CSVGGRDNYGYTF.

There are many counts of this clonotype. The rearrangement joins TRBV5-4 to TRBJ2-1; TRBD2 matches 9 bases. Per germline, CDR1 SGHNT and CDR2 YYREEE (reference sequence). The V and J ends lost 3 bases and 7 bases, in that order; junction bases with no gene match: 11. CDR3 length: 16 residues. The CDR3 DNA reads as TGTGCCAGCAGCTCCCCGACTAGCGGTCTGATTAATGAGCAGTTCTTC. As protein: CASSSPTSGLINEQFF. Complete variable domain (other parts from reference TRBV5-4 and TRBJ2-1): ETGVTQSPTHLIKTRGQQVTLRCSSQSGHNTVSWYQQALGQGPQFIFQYYREEENGRGNFPPRFSGLQFPNYSSELNVNALELDDSALYLCASSSPTSGLINEQFFGPGTRLTVL.

This clonotype was counted many times. V is TRBV10-3 and J is TRBJ2-3; the match to TRBD2 covers 8 bases. CDR3 length: 15 amino acids. The V and J ends lost 5 bases and 5 bases, in that order; junction bases with no gene match: 9. CDR1 and CDR2 (germline): ENHRY, SYGVKD. This CDR3 is CAISQTGGQGDTQYF. The CDR3 region has the DNA TGTGCCATCAGTCAAACGGGGGGGCAAGGAGATACGCAGTATTTT.

This clonotype has a count of ten or more. V gene TRBV7-2 combines with J gene TRBJ1-2; D is uncertain. Deletions cut 1 base from V and 2 bases from J, with 11 bases between. Germline CDR1 is SGHTA and CDR2 is FQGNSA. This CDR3 comprises 15 residues. The CDR3 region has the DNA TGTGCCAGCAGCTTAGATAATATGGCCAACTATGGCTACACCTTC. Protein sequence: CASSLDNMANYGYTF. The full variable domain, its missing parts supplied by reference TRBV7-2 and TRBJ1-2, is GAGVSQSPSNKVTEKGKDVELRCDPISGHTALYWYRQSLGQGLEFLIYFQGNSAPDKSGLPSDRFSAERTGGSVSTLTIQRTQQEDSAVYLCASSLDNMANYGYTFGSGTRLTVV.

This clonotype was seen many times. This chain uses TRBV20-1 with TRBJ2-5, with 12 bases aligning to TRBD1. V was pared by 5 bases and J by 9 bases, with 10 bases of the junction left unmatched. Per the germline V gene, CDR1 is DFQATT and CDR2 is SNEGSKA (reference sequence). This CDR3 contains 14 residues. The CDR3 loop is CSACRDRGQGAQYF. The CDR3, as DNA: TGCAGTGCTTGCCGGGACAGGGGGCAGGGGGCCCAGTACTTC.

The chain employs TRBV5-6 and TRBJ1-6; D is uncertain. Germline CDR1 SGHDT, CDR2 YYEEEE. V was clipped by 2 bases and J by 7 bases, with 10 bases between them. The CDR3 runs 14 residues. CDR3 coding DNA: TGTGCCAGCAGCTTCAGCAGCCTGAATTCACCCCTCCACTTT. Translated, it gives CASSFSSLNSPLHF.

This clonotype was seen ten or more times. The chain links TRBV10-1 to TRBJ2-7, with D maybe TRBD2 (7 bases). The V gene's germline CDR1 is WNHNN and CDR2 SYGVQD (reference sequence). This CDR3 contains 16 residues. The V gene lost 0 bases and the J gene lost 3 bases, with 15 bases spanning the gap. The CDR3 is CASSESDGGPFYEQYF. The CDR3 DNA reads TGCGCCAGCAGTGAGTCGGACGGGGGGCCGTTCTACGAGCAGTACTTC.

This clonotype was seen at least ten times. The chain is built from TRBV4-1 and TRBJ2-7; D gene uncertain. Trimming cost V 5 bases and J 4 bases, with 18 bases left between them. Germline V gene sequence: CDR1 MGHRA, CDR2 YSYEKL. The CDR3 extends over 15 amino acids. For the CDR3, the DNA is TGCGCCAGCAGCTCCCTCGAGGCTGATCTATACGAGCAGTACTTC. Protein sequence: CASSSLEADLYEQYF.